This section outlines one T cell receptor (beta chain) sequence together with its context. Its antigen is as yet unknown. A single record per CDR3 protein comes from TCRdb applying MiXCR to the 5' RACE reads. This table has 300,000 to 350,000 distinct CDR3 sequences, 15% to 20% appearing once. The entry originates in a study of T-cell memory formation after mild COVID-19. Study context: TCR clusters were largely donor specific.

General study results and limits: CD4+ contracting clones were found mainly in CM and EM, and CD8+ ones in EMRA.

The source of this sequence is a man between 18 and 29 years old who had mild COVID-19 (a few samples of this study predate the infection). Cell type and time point are not known. The sample comprised PBMCs or a T cell subset sorted from them (not recorded which).

The CDR3 protein is CASRTVGTWGSPDTQYF. Here the CDR3 DNA reads TGTGCCAGCAGGACCGTCGGGACATGGGGCAGCCCAGATACGCAGTATTTT. This chain connects TRBV5-6 to TRBJ2-3; the D gene is possibly TRBD1 (6 bases). Germline-derived CDR1 and CDR2 are SGHDT and YYEEEE. V was clipped by 5 bases and J by 4 bases, with 23 bases between them. The CDR3 extends over 17 amino acids.